This TCR beta chain was profiled in a study of circulating and synovial CD4+ cells in juvenile arthritis. Study outcomes and limitations: Measured synovium overlap likely understates the true shared repertoire. Traditional Vbeta family usage analysis missed the pathogenic-like versus bulk difference. CPL and bulk CD4 samples differed at least tenfold in T cell genomes.

Sequenced by immunoSEQ multiplex PCR; TCRdb stores in-frame clones only, minus some. Here the sample spans about 3,200 clones, roughly 84% being singletons. This clone has only one observation. Its cognate antigen is unknown. The CDR3 is made up of 15 amino acids. V dropped 5 bases and J dropped 7 bases, with 21 bases sitting between them. Germline CDR1 SGHTA, CDR2 FQGNSA. The material sequenced was CD4+ T cells from synovial fluid. The chain has TRBV7-2 and TRBJ2-7; possibly TRBD2 for D (6 bases). This TCR was recovered from a human donor with juvenile idiopathic arthritis. The CDR3: CASSATGTAVREQYF. Written as DNA, the CDR3 is TGTGCCAGCAGCGCCACCGGGACTGCTGTTCGTGAGCAGTACTTC.